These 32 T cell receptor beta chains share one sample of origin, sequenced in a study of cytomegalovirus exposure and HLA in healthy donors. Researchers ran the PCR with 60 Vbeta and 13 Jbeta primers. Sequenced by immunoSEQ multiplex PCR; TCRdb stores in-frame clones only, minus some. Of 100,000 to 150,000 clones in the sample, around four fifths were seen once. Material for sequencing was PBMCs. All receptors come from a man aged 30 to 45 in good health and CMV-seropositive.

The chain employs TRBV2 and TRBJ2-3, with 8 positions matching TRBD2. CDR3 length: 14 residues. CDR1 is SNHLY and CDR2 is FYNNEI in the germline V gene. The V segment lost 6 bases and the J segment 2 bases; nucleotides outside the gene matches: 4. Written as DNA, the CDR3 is TGTGCCAGCAGGTCGGGAGGGTACACAGATACGCAGTATTTT. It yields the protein CASRSGGYTDTQYF.

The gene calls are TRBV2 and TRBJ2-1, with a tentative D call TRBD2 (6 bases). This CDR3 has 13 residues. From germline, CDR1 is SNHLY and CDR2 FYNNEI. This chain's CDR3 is CVTKKAGSNEQFF. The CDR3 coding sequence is TGTGTAACTAAAAAGGCGGGGAGCAATGAGCAGTTCTTC.

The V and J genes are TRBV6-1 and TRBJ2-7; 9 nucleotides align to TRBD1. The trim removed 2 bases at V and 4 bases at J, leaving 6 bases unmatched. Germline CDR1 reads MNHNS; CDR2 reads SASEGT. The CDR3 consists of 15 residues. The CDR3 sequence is CASSERGTGPYEQYF. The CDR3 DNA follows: TGTGCCAGCAGTGAAAGGGGGACAGGGCCATACGAGCAGTACTTC.

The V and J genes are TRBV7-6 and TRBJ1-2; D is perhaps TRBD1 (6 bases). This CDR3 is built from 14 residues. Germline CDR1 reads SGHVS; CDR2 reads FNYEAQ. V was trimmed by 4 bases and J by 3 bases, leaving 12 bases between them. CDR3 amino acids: CASSSRTDYYGYTF. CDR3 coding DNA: TGTGCCAGCAGCTCCCGGACAGACTACTATGGCTACACCTTC.

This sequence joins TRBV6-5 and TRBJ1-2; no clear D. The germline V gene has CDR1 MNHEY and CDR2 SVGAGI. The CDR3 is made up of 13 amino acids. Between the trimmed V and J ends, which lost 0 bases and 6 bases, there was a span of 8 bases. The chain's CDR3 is CASSYSFINGYTF. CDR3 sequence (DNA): TGTGCCAGCAGTTACTCGTTTATAAATGGCTACACCTTC.

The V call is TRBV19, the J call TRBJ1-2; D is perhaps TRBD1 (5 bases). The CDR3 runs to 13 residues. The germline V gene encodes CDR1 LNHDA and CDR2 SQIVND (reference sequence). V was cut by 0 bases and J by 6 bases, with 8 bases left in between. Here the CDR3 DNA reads TGTGCCAGTAGTATAGACAGGGATAATGGCTACACCTTC. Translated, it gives CASSIDRDNGYTF.

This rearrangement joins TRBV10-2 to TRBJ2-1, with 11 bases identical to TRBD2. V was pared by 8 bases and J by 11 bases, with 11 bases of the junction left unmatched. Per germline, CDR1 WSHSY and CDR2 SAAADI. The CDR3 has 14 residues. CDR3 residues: CASGGLAVEFKQFF. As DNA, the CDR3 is TGCGCCAGCGGGGGACTAGCGGTCGAGTTCAAGCAGTTCTTC.

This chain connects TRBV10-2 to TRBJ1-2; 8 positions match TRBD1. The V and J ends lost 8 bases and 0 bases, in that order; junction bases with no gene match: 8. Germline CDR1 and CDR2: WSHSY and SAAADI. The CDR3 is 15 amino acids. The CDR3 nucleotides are TGCGCCAGCTGGGCTCGACAGGGGTCTAACTATGGCTACACCTTC. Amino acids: CASWARQGSNYGYTF.

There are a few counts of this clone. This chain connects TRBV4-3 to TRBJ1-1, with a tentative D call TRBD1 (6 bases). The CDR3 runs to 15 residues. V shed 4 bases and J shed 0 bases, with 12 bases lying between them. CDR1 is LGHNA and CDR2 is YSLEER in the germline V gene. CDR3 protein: CASSPARGLNTEAFF. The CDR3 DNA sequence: TGCGCCAGCAGCCCCGCCAGGGGCCTGAACACTGAAGCTTTCTTT.

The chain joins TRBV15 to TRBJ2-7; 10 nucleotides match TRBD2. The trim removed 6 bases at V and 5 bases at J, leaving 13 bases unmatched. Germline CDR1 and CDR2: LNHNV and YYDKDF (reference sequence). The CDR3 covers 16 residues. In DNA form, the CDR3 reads TGTGCCACCAGTCCGAGCGGGAGGGCCTTAACGAACGAGCAGTACTTC. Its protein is CATSPSGRALTNEQYF.

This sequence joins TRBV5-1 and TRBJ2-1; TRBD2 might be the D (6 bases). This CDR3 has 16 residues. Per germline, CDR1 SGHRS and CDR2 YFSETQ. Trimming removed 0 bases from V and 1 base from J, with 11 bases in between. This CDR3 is CASSLAGSRSYNEQFF. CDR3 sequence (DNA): TGCGCCAGCAGCTTGGCCGGGAGTAGGTCCTACAATGAGCAGTTCTTC.

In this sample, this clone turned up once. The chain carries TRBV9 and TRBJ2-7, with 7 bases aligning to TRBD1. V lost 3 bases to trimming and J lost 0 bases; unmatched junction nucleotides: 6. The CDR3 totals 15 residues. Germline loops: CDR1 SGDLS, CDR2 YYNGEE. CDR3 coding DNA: TGTGCCAGCAGCGGCGGACAGGAGTACTCCTACGAGCAGTACTTC. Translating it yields CASSGGQEYSYEQYF. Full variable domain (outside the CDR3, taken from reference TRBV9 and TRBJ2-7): DSGVTQTPKHLITATGQRVTLRCSPRSGDLSVYWYQQSLDQGLQFLIQYYNGEERAKGNILERFSAQQFPDLHSELNLSSLELGDSALYFCASSGGQEYSYEQYFGPGTRLTVT.

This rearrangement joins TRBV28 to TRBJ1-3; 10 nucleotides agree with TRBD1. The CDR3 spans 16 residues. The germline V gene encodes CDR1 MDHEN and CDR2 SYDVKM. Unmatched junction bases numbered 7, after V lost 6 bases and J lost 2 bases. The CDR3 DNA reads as TGTGCCAGCAGCCGATCCGACAGGGGGCCTGGAAACACCATATATTTT. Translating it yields CASSRSDRGPGNTIYF. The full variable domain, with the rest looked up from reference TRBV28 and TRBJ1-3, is DVKVTQSSRYLVKRTGEKVFLECVQDMDHENMFWYRQDPGLGLRLIYFSYDVKMKEKGDIPEGYSVSREKKERFSLILESASTNQTSMYLCASSRSDRGPGNTIYFGEGSWLTVV.

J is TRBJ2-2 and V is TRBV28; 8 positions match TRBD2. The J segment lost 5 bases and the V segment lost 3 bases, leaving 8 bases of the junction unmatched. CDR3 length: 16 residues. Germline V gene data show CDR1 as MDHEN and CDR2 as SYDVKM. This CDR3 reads CASSFAGGGRTGELFF. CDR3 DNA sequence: TGTGCCAGCAGTTTCGCGGGGGGCGGGAGGACCGGGGAGCTGTTTTTT. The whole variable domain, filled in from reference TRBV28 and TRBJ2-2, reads DVKVTQSSRYLVKRTGEKVFLECVQDMDHENMFWYRQDPGLGLRLIYFSYDVKMKEKGDIPEGYSVSREKKERFSLILESASTNQTSMYLCASSFAGGGRTGELFFGEGSRLTVL.

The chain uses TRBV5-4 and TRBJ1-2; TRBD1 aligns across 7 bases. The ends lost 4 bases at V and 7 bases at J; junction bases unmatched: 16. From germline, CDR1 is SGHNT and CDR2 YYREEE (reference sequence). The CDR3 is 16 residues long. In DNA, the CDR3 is TGTGCCAGCAGCCCGACAGGGATGAGGGGTTTTCGTGGCTACACCTTC. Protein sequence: CASSPTGMRGFRGYTF.

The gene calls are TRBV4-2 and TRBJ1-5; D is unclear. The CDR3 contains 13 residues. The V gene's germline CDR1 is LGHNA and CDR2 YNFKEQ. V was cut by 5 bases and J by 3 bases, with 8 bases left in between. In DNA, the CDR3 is TGTGCCAGCAGCGGGCAGCTCAATCAGCCCCAGCATTTT. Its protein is CASSGQLNQPQHF.

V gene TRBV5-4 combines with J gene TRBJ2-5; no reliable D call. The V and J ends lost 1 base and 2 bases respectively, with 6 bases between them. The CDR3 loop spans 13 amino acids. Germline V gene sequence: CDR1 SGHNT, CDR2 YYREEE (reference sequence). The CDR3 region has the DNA TGTGCCAGCAGCTTGCCGTCGCAAGAGACCCAGTACTTC. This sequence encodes CASSLPSQETQYF.

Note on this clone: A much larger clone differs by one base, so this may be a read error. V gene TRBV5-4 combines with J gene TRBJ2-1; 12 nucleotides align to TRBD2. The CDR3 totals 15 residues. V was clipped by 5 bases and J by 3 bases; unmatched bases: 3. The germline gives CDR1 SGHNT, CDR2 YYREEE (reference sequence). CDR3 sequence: CASSPTSGSYNEQFF. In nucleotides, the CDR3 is TGTGCCAGCAGTCCGACTAGCGGGAGCTACAATGAGCAGTTCTTC.

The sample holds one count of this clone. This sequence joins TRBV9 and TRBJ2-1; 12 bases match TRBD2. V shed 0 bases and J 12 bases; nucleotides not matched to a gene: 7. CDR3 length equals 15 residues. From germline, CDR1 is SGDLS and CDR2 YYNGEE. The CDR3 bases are TGTGCCAGCAGCGTAGGGCTAGCGGGGGGGAGTGGGCAGTTCTTC. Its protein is CASSVGLAGGSGQFF.

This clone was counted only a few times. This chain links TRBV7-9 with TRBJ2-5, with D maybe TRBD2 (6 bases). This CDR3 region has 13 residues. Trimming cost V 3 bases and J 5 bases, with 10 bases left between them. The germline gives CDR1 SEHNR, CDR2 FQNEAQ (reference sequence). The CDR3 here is CASSFGGWETQYF. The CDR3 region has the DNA TGTGCCAGCAGCTTCGGGGGTTGGGAGACCCAGTACTTC.

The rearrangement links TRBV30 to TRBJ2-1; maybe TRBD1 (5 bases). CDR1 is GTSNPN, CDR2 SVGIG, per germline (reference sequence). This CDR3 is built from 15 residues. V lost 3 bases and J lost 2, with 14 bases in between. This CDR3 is CAWRITGKTYNEQFF. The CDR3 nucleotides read TGTGCCTGGAGGATAACAGGAAAAACCTACAATGAGCAGTTCTTC.

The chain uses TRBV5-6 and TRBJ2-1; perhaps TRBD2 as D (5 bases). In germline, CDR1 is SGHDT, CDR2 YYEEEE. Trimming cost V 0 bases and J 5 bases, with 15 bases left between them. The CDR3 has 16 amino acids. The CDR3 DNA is TGTGCCAGCAGCTTGGACGTAAGCGGAAAAGACAATGAGCAGTTCTTC. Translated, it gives CASSLDVSGKDNEQFF.

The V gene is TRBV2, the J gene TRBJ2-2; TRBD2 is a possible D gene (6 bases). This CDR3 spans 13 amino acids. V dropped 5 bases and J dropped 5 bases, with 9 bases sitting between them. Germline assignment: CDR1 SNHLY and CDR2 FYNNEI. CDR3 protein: CASSQDYTGELFF. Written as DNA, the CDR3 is TGTGCCAGCAGTCAGGACTATACCGGGGAGCTGTTTTTT.

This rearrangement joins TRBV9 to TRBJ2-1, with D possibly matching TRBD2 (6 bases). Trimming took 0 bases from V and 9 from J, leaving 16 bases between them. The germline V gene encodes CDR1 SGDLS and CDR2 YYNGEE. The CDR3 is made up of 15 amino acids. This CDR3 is CASSVAPALAIEQFF. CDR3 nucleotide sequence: TGTGCCAGCAGCGTAGCCCCGGCCCTAGCGATTGAGCAGTTCTTC.

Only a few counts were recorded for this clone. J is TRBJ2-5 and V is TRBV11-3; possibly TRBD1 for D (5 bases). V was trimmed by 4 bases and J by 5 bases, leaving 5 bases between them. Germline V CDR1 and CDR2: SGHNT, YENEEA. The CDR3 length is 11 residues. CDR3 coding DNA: TGTGCCAGCAGCTCAGGGGAGACCCAGTACTTC. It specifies CASSSGETQYF.

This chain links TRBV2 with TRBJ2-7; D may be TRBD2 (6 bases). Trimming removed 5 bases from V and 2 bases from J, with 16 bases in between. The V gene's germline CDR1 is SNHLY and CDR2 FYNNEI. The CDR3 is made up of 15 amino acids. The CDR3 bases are TGTGCCAGCAGTACGCGGGACGCGGCACCCTACGAGCAGTACTTC. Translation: CASSTRDAAPYEQYF.

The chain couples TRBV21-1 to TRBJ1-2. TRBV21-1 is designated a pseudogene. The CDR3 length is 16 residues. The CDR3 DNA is TGTGCCAGCAGCAAAGTCCAGAATGGAGTGGGCTATGGCTACACCTTC. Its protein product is CASSKVQNGVGYGYTF.

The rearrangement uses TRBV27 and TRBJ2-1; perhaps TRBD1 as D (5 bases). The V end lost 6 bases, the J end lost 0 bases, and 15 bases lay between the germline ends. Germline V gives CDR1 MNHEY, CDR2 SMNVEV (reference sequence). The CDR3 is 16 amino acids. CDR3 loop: CASRIGAESSYNEQFF. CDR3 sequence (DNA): TGTGCCAGCAGAATTGGGGCGGAGAGCTCCTACAATGAGCAGTTCTTC.

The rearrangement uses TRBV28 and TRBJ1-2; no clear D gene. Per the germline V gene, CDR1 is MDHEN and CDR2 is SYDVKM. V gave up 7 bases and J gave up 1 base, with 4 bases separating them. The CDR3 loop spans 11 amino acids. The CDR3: CASTRNYGYTF. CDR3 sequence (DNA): TGTGCCAGCACTCGTAACTATGGCTACACCTTC.

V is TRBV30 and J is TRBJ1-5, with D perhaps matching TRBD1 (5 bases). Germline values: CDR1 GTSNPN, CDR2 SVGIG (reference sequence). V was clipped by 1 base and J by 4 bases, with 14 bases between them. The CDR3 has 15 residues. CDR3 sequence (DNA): TGTGCCTGGAGTGGGGGGACTGCCTCTAATCAGCCCCAGCATTTT. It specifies CAWSGGTASNQPQHF.

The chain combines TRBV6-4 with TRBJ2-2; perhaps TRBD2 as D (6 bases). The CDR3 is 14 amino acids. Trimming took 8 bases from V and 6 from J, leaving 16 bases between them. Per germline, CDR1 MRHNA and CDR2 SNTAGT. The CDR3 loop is CASPRLERSGELFF. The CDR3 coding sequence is TGTGCCAGCCCCAGACTAGAAAGGTCCGGGGAGCTGTTTTTT.

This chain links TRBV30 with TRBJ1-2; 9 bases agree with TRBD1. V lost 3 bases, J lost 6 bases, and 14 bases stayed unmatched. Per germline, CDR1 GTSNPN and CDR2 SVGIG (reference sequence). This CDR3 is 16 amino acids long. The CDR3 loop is CAWRTGTGLWVNGYTF. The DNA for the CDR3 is TGTGCCTGGAGGACCGGGACAGGGCTCTGGGTGAATGGCTACACCTTC.